Listed below are T cell receptor beta chains from one sample, sequenced in a study of blood T cells in healthy people across ages. TCRdb analysed the 5' RACE reads with MiXCR anew, one entry per CDR3 protein. In the table there are 800,000 to 950,000 distinct CDR3 sequences, 25% to 30% of which are singletons. These data were also reused for a study on T cells of mothers and their children.

The sample consisted of blood. These receptors were obtained from a woman in her 40s in good health. Each CDR3 is given with its conserved first and last residue.

v_call,j_call,cdr3_aa
TRBV27,TRBJ2-7,CASSFDRGTTHEQYF
TRBV6-5,TRBJ1-1,CASSYSPVINTEAFF
TRBV7-3,TRBJ2-7,CASRSLRGYEQYF
TRBV5-1,TRBJ2-7,CASSPGQLPSYEQYF
TRBV21-1,TRBJ2-3,CASSKLGGPKASTDTQYF
TRBV7-2,TRBJ2-2,CASSLRQGNTGELFF
TRBV15,TRBJ2-1,CATKGQGAGNEQFF
TRBV3-1,TRBJ1-2,CASSSTENYGYTF
TRBV5-1,TRBJ2-3,CASSLGFLDTQYF
TRBV27,TRBJ2-1,CASSLSSQNEQFF
TRBV25-1,TRBJ1-5,CASRSQDSNQPQHF
TRBV7-6,TRBJ1-5,CASSLEAALSNQPQHF
TRBV7-9,TRBJ2-7,CASSTKGQGYEQYF
TRBV3-1,TRBJ1-2,CASSQEVNYGYTF
TRBV20-1,TRBJ2-3,CSAPQREPEDTQYF
TRBV6-1,TRBJ1-5,CASSEGQTGNQPQHF
TRBV9,TRBJ2-7,CASRTGEQYF
TRBV3-1,TRBJ1-6,CASSLLGEVTGSPLHF
TRBV28,TRBJ2-4,CASSDRIPKNIQYF
TRBV15,TRBJ1-2,CATSKRDSYYGYTF
TRBV7-8,TRBJ1-5,CASSLGDRGVQPQHF
TRBV28,TRBJ1-1,CASKSPGGSEAFF
TRBV18,TRBJ2-7,CASSPIRDASYEQYF
TRBV12-3/TRBV12-4,TRBJ2-1,CASSRSSGGAYNEQFF
TRBV4-1,TRBJ1-1,CASSQVGLAADTEAFF
TRBV10-3,TRBJ2-1,CAISESGTGTLNEQFF
TRBV5-5,TRBJ2-1,CASSPKVVNEQFF
TRBV20-1,TRBJ1-1,CTPTQGDGEAFF
TRBV9,TRBJ2-3,CASSVDRVSGDTQYF
TRBV25-1,NA,CASSGLLNYEQYF
TRBV7-2,TRBJ2-7,CASSLQAGSRAYEQYF
TRBV4-1,TRBJ1-1,CASSTRMVEPEAFF
TRBV7-9,TRBJ1-2,CASSLAASGFNYGYTF
TRBV11-2,TRBJ2-1,CASSRGTVYNEQFF
TRBV11-2,TRBJ1-4,CASSLGTVTEKLFF
TRBV13,TRBJ2-7,CASSSVSGGAYNEQYF
TRBV12-3/TRBV12-4,TRBJ1-2,CASEDPGTHNGYTF
TRBV6-2/TRBV6-3,TRBJ1-1,CASSQRQGARNTEAFF
TRBV4-1,TRBJ2-1,CASSQDIEGGIRNEQFF
TRBV7-6,TRBJ2-3,CASSLEAGESTDTQYF
TRBV27,TRBJ2-1,CASSGGTGGGEQFF
TRBV2,TRBJ2-1,CASKDEPANEQFF
TRBV6-1,TRBJ1-1,CASSEVVGTGNTEAFF
TRBV12-3/TRBV12-4,TRBJ2-6,CASSFSFWLAGGSSGANVLTF
TRBV9,TRBJ2-3,CASVLNGGAFADTQYF
TRBV7-8,TRBJ2-6,CASSVSGFSGANVLTF
TRBV20-1,TRBJ2-5,CRAKDAYKQYF
TRBV29-1,TRBJ2-1,CSAGHGGGYNEQFF
TRBV25-1,TRBJ2-1,CASSVGLNYNEQFF
TRBV5-5,TRBJ2-1,CASNPTCGEQFF
TRBV7-9,TRBJ1-1,CASSSGGHLVRTEAFF
TRBV20-1,TRBJ2-7,CSARQGNEQYF
TRBV13,TRBJ1-1,CASSLGEGVRAEAFF
TRBV5-1,TRBJ2-3,CASSLFTRGVDTQYF
TRBV3-1,TRBJ2-1,CASSQGGMGEQFF